This T cell receptor (beta chain) derives from a study of identical twins. Germline lookup yields CDR1 SQVTM and CDR2 ANQGSEA. The ends were cut back, 5 bases at V and 0 bases at J, with 11 bases in the middle. This CDR3 has 14 amino acids. MiXCR, applied by TCRdb to the 5' RACE reads, yields one record per CDR3 protein. Seen here are roughly 700,000 distinct CDR3 sequences, 8.6% observed once, and the top ten hold 0.75% to 1%. In addition, the sample was reused for a study of yellow fever vaccine responses in identical twins.

V and J are TRBV29-1 and TRBJ1-3; tentative D call: TRBD1 (6 bases). The material sequenced was PBMCs. The sequence came from a woman between 18 and 29 years old in good health. This chain's CDR3 is CSVFTGYSGNTIYF. DNA for the CDR3: TGCAGCGTTTTTACAGGGTACTCTGGAAACACCATATATTTT. The variable domain in full, with the rest retrieved from reference TRBV29-1 and TRBJ1-3, is SAVISQKPSRDICQRGTSLTIQCQVDSQVTMMFWYRQQPGQSLTLIATANQGSEATYESGFVIDKFPISRPNLTFSTLTVSNMSPEDSSIYLCSVFTGYSGNTIYFGEGSWLTVV.